Each of the 22 T cell receptor beta chains below was sequenced from the same sample in a study of neurological immune-mediated disorders. TCRdb re-derived calls from the 5' RACE reads in MiXCR, one entry per CDR3 protein. The profile shows 50,000 or so distinct CDR3 sequences, around 10% of them singletons. Material for sequencing was PBMCs. These receptors all stem from a woman in her 40s with HTLV-1-associated myelopathy (HAM/TSP).

A word on this clonotype: This may be a read error: a much more frequent sequence differs by one nucleotide. The chain couples TRBV7-9 to TRBJ2-5; perhaps TRBD1 as D (7 bases). Per germline, CDR1 SEHNR and CDR2 FQNEAQ (reference sequence). This CDR3 is built from 15 residues. The CDR3 spells CVSSTPTGRGETQYF. In DNA, the CDR3 is TGTGTCAGCAGCACCCCGACAGGGCGGGGAGAGACCCAGTACTTC.

This clonotype has a count of ten or more. This chain links TRBV7-3 with TRBJ2-7, with 12 bases matching TRBD2. The CDR3 sequence is 15 residues long. V lost 5 bases to trimming and J lost 3 bases; unmatched junction nucleotides: 5. Germline-derived CDR1 and CDR2 are SGHTA and FQGTGA. The CDR3 DNA reads TGTGCCAGCAGCGCCCGACTAGCGGGGGACTACGAGCAGTACTTC. Amino acids: CASSARLAGDYEQYF.

This clonotype was seen repeatedly, ten times or more. This chain joins TRBV5-1 and TRBJ1-1, with 11 bases lining up with TRBD1. Germline CDR1 and CDR2: SGHRS and YFSETQ. The CDR3 is 15 residues long. The trim removed 6 bases at V and 4 bases at J, leaving 8 bases unmatched. CDR3 sequence reads: CASTWTGGTVTEAFF. CDR3 nucleotide sequence: TGCGCCAGCACCTGGACAGGGGGCACCGTCACTGAAGCTTTCTTT.

In this sample, this clonotype turned up many times. The chain couples TRBV10-3 to TRBJ1-1, with D uncertain. From germline, CDR1 is ENHRY and CDR2 SYGVKD. This CDR3 is 13 amino acids long. Trimming stripped 3 bases from V and 8 bases from J, with 13 bases between. The CDR3 nucleotides read TGTGCCATCAGTGAAGGTCGCGGGAAAGAAGCTTTCTTT. It is translated as CAISEGRGKEAFF.

This clonotype was counted many times. The gene calls are TRBV9 and TRBJ2-7; D might be TRBD1 (6 bases). The CDR3 loop spans 14 amino acids. Trimming stripped 3 bases from V and 0 bases from J, with 10 bases between. CDR1 and CDR2 from the germline V gene are SGDLS and YYNGEE. The CDR3 loop reads CASSAWGHSYEQYF. The CDR3 DNA sequence: TGTGCCAGCAGCGCCTGGGGGCACTCCTACGAGCAGTACTTC. Variable domain in full (rest from reference TRBV9 and TRBJ2-7): DSGVTQTPKHLITATGQRVTLRCSPRSGDLSVYWYQQSLDQGLQFLIQYYNGEERAKGNILERFSAQQFPDLHSELNLSSLELGDSALYFCASSAWGHSYEQYFGPGTRLTVT.

At least ten counts were recorded for this clonotype. The chain links TRBV11-2 to TRBJ2-2, with D maybe TRBD2 (6 bases). The V and J ends lost 5 bases and 1 base respectively, with 11 bases between them. In germline, CDR1 is SGHAT, CDR2 FQNNGV. CDR3 length equals 15 residues. The CDR3: CASSPLAVNTGELFF. CDR3 DNA sequence: TGTGCCAGCAGCCCTTTAGCGGTGAACACCGGGGAGCTGTTTTTT.

This clonotype showed up many times. V and J are TRBV7-8 and TRBJ2-5; 7 bases are shared with TRBD1. The CDR3 length is 15 residues. After removal of 5 bases from V and 5 bases from J, the junction contained 11 bases not matched to a gene. Germline lookup yields CDR1 SGHVS and CDR2 FQNEAQ. For the CDR3, the DNA is TGTGCCAGCAGCCAACTATCCGGGACAGTTGAGACCCAGTACTTC. Translation: CASSQLSGTVETQYF.

In this sample, this clonotype turned up a few times. The chain employs TRBV5-1 and TRBJ2-1; 10 bases align to TRBD1. The CDR3 runs 15 residues. The V and J ends lost 4 bases and 1 base, in that order; junction bases with no gene match: 2. The germline V gene has CDR1 SGHRS and CDR2 YFSETQ. CDR3 in amino acids: CASSRGQGSYNEQFF. Written as DNA, the CDR3 is TGCGCCAGCAGCAGGGGACAGGGGTCCTACAATGAGCAGTTCTTC.

This clonotype was picked up many times. The chain has TRBV6-2 or TRBV6-3 and TRBJ2-4; the D gene is possibly TRBD2 (6 bases). The CDR3 runs to 16 residues. Germline lookup yields CDR1 MNHEY and CDR2 SVGEGT. Trimming cost V 8 bases and J 5 bases, with 22 bases left between them. The DNA for the CDR3 is TGTGCCAGCGACATGTGGGGTCGCGGGGCTCAAAACATTCAGTACTTC. Translated, it gives CASDMWGRGAQNIQYF.

This clonotype was observed a handful of times. CDR3 sequence (DNA): TGTGCCAGTACGTTTTTCGGGACCGGGGAGCTGTTTTTT. It specifies CASTFFGTGELFF. This rearrangement joins TRBV19 to TRBJ2-2, with D unresolved. V lost 7 bases to trimming and J lost 5 bases, with 11 bases between them. Looked up from germline, CDR1 is LNHDA and CDR2 is SQIVND (reference sequence). This CDR3 region has 13 residues.

This clonotype came up many times. The V and J genes are TRBV5-1 and TRBJ1-5, with unresolved D. The CDR3 covers 15 residues. Germline V gives CDR1 SGHRS, CDR2 YFSETQ. Trimming cost V 0 bases and J 6 bases, with 13 bases left between them. The DNA for the CDR3 is TGCGCCAGCAGCTTGGCTGGTGGGTGGGGTCAGCCCCAGCATTTT. As protein: CASSLAGGWGQPQHF.

This clonotype showed up many times. The CDR3 protein is CASSLYHRDRGREQYF. The DNA of the CDR3 is TGTGCCAGCAGCTTATACCACCGGGACAGGGGGCGCGAGCAGTACTTC. This sequence joins TRBV7-8 and TRBJ2-7, with 12 bases identical to TRBD1. The junction had 8 bases not matched to a gene; V was cut back by 2 bases and J by 6 bases. This CDR3 is 16 amino acids long. Germline CDR1 SGHVS, CDR2 FQNEAQ.

This clonotype was counted ten times or more. The chain recombines TRBV6-2 or TRBV6-3 with TRBJ2-1; TRBD2 aligns across 8 bases. The germline V gene encodes CDR1 MNHEY and CDR2 SVGEGT. Losses at the gene ends were 8 bases for V and 3 bases for J; bases not matched to a gene: 9. The CDR3 sequence is 15 residues long. The chain's CDR3 is CASGGAGVHYNEQFF. The CDR3 DNA reads as TGTGCCAGCGGAGGAGCGGGGGTCCACTACAATGAGCAGTTCTTC.

This clonotype was seen at least ten times. This chain uses TRBV10-3 with TRBJ2-7; 7 nucleotides match TRBD1. CDR1 is ENHRY, CDR2 SYGVKD, per germline. This CDR3 comprises 14 residues. Unmatched junction bases numbered 6, after V lost 5 bases and J lost 2 bases. CDR3 sequence: CAISPGTATYEQYF. The CDR3 coding sequence is TGTGCCATCAGTCCCGGGACAGCTACCTACGAGCAGTACTTC.

This clonotype was recorded at least ten times. The CDR3 DNA is TGTGCCAGCAGCCAAGACAAGGCAAGTCGAGGCCAGTACTTC. It encodes CASSQDKASRGQYF. The chain combines TRBV4-2 with TRBJ2-5; no clear D gene. The CDR3 has 14 residues. V lost 0 bases to trimming and J lost 10 bases, with 15 bases between them. The germline CDR1 and CDR2 sequences are LGHNA and YNFKEQ.

This clonotype has ten or more counts. The rearrangement joins TRBV29-1 to TRBJ2-5, with 9 bases matching TRBD2. Germline V gene data show CDR1 as SQVTM and CDR2 as ANQGSEA. Trimming cost V 4 bases and J 5 bases; bases outside gene matches: 2. The CDR3 is 12 amino acids. The CDR3 region has the DNA TGCAGCGTTGGGGGACTAGCCGAGACCCAGTACTTC. Amino acids: CSVGGLAETQYF.

Ten or more counts support this clonotype. The genes are TRBV5-1 and TRBJ2-1; D is possibly TRBD1 (5 bases). Germline lookup yields CDR1 SGHRS and CDR2 YFSETQ. The V gene lost 3 bases and the J gene lost 1 base, with 14 bases spanning the gap. This CDR3 contains 16 residues. The CDR3 sequence: CASSSRVMNSYNEQFF. CDR3 in DNA: TGCGCCAGCAGCTCCAGGGTGATGAATTCCTACAATGAGCAGTTCTTC.

This clonotype has a count of ten or more. The rearrangement joins TRBV19 to TRBJ1-2; 9 bases align to TRBD1. CDR1 is LNHDA and CDR2 is SQIVND in the germline V gene (reference sequence). The V segment lost 6 bases and the J segment 5 bases; nucleotides outside the gene matches: 7. The CDR3 is made up of 14 amino acids. The CDR3 loop reads CASSRRDRDYGYTF. CDR3 nucleotide sequence: TGTGCCAGTAGCCGCCGGGACAGGGATTATGGCTACACCTTC. Complete variable domain (other parts from reference TRBV19 and TRBJ1-2): DGGITQSPKYLFRKEGQNVTLSCEQNLNHDAMYWYRQDPGQGLRLIYYSQIVNDFQKGDIAEGYSVSREKKESFPLTVTSAQKNPTAFYLCASSRRDRDYGYTFGSGTRLTVV.

V usage is TRBV29-1 and J usage is TRBJ2-5, with TRBD1 as a possible D gene (6 bases). The germline V and J ends were trimmed by 4 bases and 2 bases, with 11 bases remaining between them. The V gene's germline CDR1 is SQVTM and CDR2 ANQGSEA. The CDR3 has 13 residues. CDR3 nucleotide sequence: TGCAGCGTTGGAGGGGGAAAACAAGAGACCCAGTACTTC. This sequence encodes CSVGGGKQETQYF.

This clonotype was counted at least ten times. This rearrangement joins TRBV7-9 to TRBJ2-1, with TRBD2 identical over 9 bases. This CDR3 is 14 amino acids long. CDR1 is SEHNR, CDR2 FQNEAQ, per germline (reference sequence). V lost 8 bases to trimming and J lost 5 bases; unmatched junction nucleotides: 7. The CDR3 is CASAAAGGNNEQFF. CDR3 bases: TGTGCCAGCGCCGCCGCGGGGGGGAACAATGAGCAGTTCTTC.

This clonotype was counted ten times or more. V and J are TRBV20-1 and TRBJ2-3; TRBD1 aligns across 7 bases. The CDR3 spans 14 residues. Per germline, CDR1 DFQATT and CDR2 SNEGSKA (reference sequence). V lost 3 bases, J lost 8 bases, and 11 bases stayed unmatched. The CDR3 region is CSARGDSPRGTQYF. The CDR3, as DNA: TGCAGTGCTAGGGGGGACAGCCCTAGAGGTACGCAGTATTTT.

Ten or more counts support this clonotype. This rearrangement joins TRBV5-1 to TRBJ2-5, with TRBD1 matching 7 bases. From germline, CDR1 is SGHRS and CDR2 YFSETQ. V shed 4 bases and J 5 bases; nucleotides not matched to a gene: 11. The CDR3 extends over 15 amino acids. The CDR3 region has the DNA TGCGCCAGCAGCGCCGGGACAGCATCTTGGGAGACCCAGTACTTC. Encoded protein: CASSAGTASWETQYF.